This TCR beta chain was sequenced during a study of graft-versus-host responses after intestinal transplantation. Some clones are missing from TCRdb's copy, which holds only in-frame ones; the method was immunoSEQ multiplex PCR. The sample consists of approximately 100,000 clones, 80% to 95% of them appearing once. On this clone itself: Its matching antigen is unknown.

CDR3 size: 15 residues. CDR1 SGHVS and CDR2 FQNEAQ come from the germline V gene. J was trimmed by 2 bases and V by 2 bases; bases with no gene match: 5. Broader study findings: Association was observed between peak circulating GvH clone levels and early post-transplant HvG declines. Investigators detected GvH clones in recipient marrow, with some emerging earlier in ileum or blood. Where graft-donor T cell macrochimerism was present, patients had high graft-versus-host to host-versus-graft clonal ratios in allografts.

Here the sequenced sample was unstimulated CD8+ T cells sorted from spleen or lymph node cells, taken before intestinal transplant. The chain recombines TRBV7-8 with TRBJ2-7; 8 bases are shared with TRBD2. The source is a human donor who received an intestinal transplant. This CDR3 is CASSLSLAGTYEQYF. The CDR3, as DNA: TGTGCCAGCAGCTTAAGCCTAGCGGGTACCTACGAGCAGTACTTC.